One and the same sample provided the 9 T cell receptor beta chains below, sequenced in a study of identical twins. A single record per CDR3 protein comes from TCRdb applying MiXCR to the 5' RACE reads. This sample has roughly 750,000 distinct CDR3 sequences, with 21% found just once. This sample also belongs to another study, concerning T cells expressing NK-cell markers.

The sample consisted of PBMCs. The source is a woman in her late teens or twenties in good health.

The chain links TRBV6-1 to TRBJ2-3; D unresolved. Germline-derived CDR1 and CDR2 are MNHNS and SASEGT. V was trimmed by 7 bases and J by 0 bases, leaving 17 bases between them. The CDR3 contains 16 residues. CDR3 sequence reads: CASTPYRLISTDTQYF. CDR3 DNA sequence: TGTGCCAGCACGCCCTATAGGTTGATCAGCACAGATACGCAGTATTTT.

Turning to this clonotype: Since a much larger clone is just one base distant, this may be a read error. The gene calls are TRBV5-1 and TRBJ2-7; D unclear. Germline V lookup: CDR1 SGHRS, CDR2 YFSETQ. The CDR3 sequence is 13 residues long. CDR3 bases: TGCGCCAGCAGCATAGGCTGGACCTACGAGCGGTACTTC. Its translation: CASSIGWTYERYF.

J is TRBJ2-3 and V is TRBV4-3; D is unclear. CDR3 size: 19 residues. V shed 0 bases and J shed 0 bases, with 19 bases lying between them. Germline CDR1 is LGHNA and CDR2 is YSLEER. CDR3 DNA sequence: TGCGCCAGCAGCCAAGAGGATCGGAGTGGCGTTACTAGCACAGATACGCAGTATTTT. It encodes CASSQEDRSGVTSTDTQYF.

The sample holds many counts of this clonotype. V is TRBV20-1 and J is TRBJ1-1; tentatively, D is TRBD1 (6 bases). The CDR3 covers 13 residues. Germline values: CDR1 DFQATT, CDR2 SNEGSKA (reference sequence). V lost 3 bases and J 3 bases, leaving 11 bases between the germline ends. The CDR3 loop is CSASQGSDTEAFF. The CDR3 DNA sequence: TGCAGTGCTAGCCAGGGGTCGGACACTGAAGCTTTCTTT.

There are a few counts of this clonotype. The gene calls are TRBV20-1 and TRBJ1-1; D gene ambiguous. Germline CDR1 and CDR2: DFQATT and SNEGSKA (reference sequence). The CDR3 length is 12 residues. Trimming left V 6 bases short and J 1 base short, with 9 bases between. CDR3 sequence: CSADVANTEAFF. The CDR3 region has the DNA TGCAGTGCCGACGTGGCGAACACTGAAGCTTTCTTT.

This clonotype was found a few times. This rearrangement joins TRBV6-1 to TRBJ2-7; perhaps D is TRBD1 or TRBD2 (6 bases each). With 7 bases removed from V and 5 bases from J, the gap between germline ends came to 15 bases. The germline gives CDR1 MNHNS, CDR2 SASEGT. The CDR3 covers 13 residues. The chain's CDR3 is CASIGGREDEQYF. The DNA for the CDR3 is TGTGCCAGCATTGGGGGGCGAGAGGACGAGCAGTACTTC.

This clonotype was seen a handful of times. The gene calls are TRBV7-2 and TRBJ2-5; D is ambiguous. Germline CDR1 reads SGHTA; CDR2 reads FQGNSA. With 5 bases removed from V and 7 bases from J, the gap between germline ends came to 14 bases. The CDR3 runs 13 residues. CDR3 in amino acids: CASSQVGIRTQYF. The CDR3 DNA reads as TGTGCCAGCAGCCAGGTGGGAATACGGACCCAGTACTTC.

The chain combines TRBV2 with TRBJ2-1; TRBD2 matches 9 bases. V was clipped by 3 bases and J by 0 bases; unmatched bases: 0. CDR1 and CDR2 (germline): SNHLY, FYNNEI. The CDR3 spans 15 residues. CDR3 loop: CASSDSGGSYNEQFF. In DNA form, the CDR3 reads TGTGCCAGCAGTGATAGCGGGGGCTCCTACAATGAGCAGTTCTTC.

This clonotype occurred a few times. The chain is built from TRBV12-3 or TRBV12-4 and TRBJ2-3; D call uncertain. V lost 3 bases, J lost 5 bases, and 12 bases lay in between. The CDR3 is 14 amino acids. CDR3 residues: CASSFIGSRDTQYF. CDR3 nucleotides: TGTGCCAGCAGTTTCATTGGCTCTAGAGATACGCAGTATTTT.